This T cell receptor (beta chain) was captured by sequencing in a study of blood T cells in healthy people across ages (dated by TCRdb to about 2015). With regard to the full study: In model experiments, template switching captured roughly one uniquely barcoded TCR beta cDNA molecule for every two T cells. Age-related changes in TCR beta repertoire diversity were measured in the study by deep sequencing normalized with unique cDNA molecular identifiers. To avoid experimental bias, donors of different ages were spread randomly across the sequencing lanes. The donors were divided into four age groups: young (average approximately 17 years), middle-aged (roughly 42), aged (about 61) and long-lived (about 90). Using the same blood draw, the study looked at two additional independent replicas of 1 million unique cDNA reads for two donors, one aged 18 to 30 and the other aged 80 or older.

Concerning this clonotype: Its recognized antigen is unknown. Per-base quality was not reported, and no clone a single base away is much larger than it.

The paper as a whole reports these results and caveats: Since profiling was done on bulk unsorted PBMCs, naive and antigen-experienced compartments could not be conclusively compared. A strong correlation was found between observed TCR beta diversity and the percentage of naive T cells measured by flow cytometry. Compared with the aged group, more naive CD4+ T cells, fewer expanded clones and increased TCR diversity were shown by the long-lived group, suggesting age selection. Total diversity estimates from one million sequenced T cells were considered lower bounds and underestimates. Because the CMV infection status of the donors was unknown, age-related changes in expanded clonotypes may potentially have been confounded. As age increased, observed TCR beta diversity per million T cells dropped in a roughly linear way, and a significant reduction was already evident by age approximately 40.

The CDR3 contains 14 residues, cysteine and phenylalanine counted. Of all the DNA, just the CDR3 is kept, 42 bases in frame from base 1. Germline trimming: 7 bases from V, 7 bases from J; junction bases outside gene matches: 11. The CDR1 and CDR2 encoded by the germline V gene are SQVTM and ANQGSEA. The 40 or so donors, aged about 6 to 95 years, were systemically healthy Caucasian individuals from Russia. Each donor gave about 9.2 milliliters of peripheral blood, drawn into EDTA-treated Vacutainer tubes. Ficoll-Paque density-gradient centrifugation was used to isolate PBMCs, with at least 7 million per sample. Trizol reagent was used to extract total RNA from PBMCs, with at least 6 micrograms per sample. For every donor, an aliquot of PBMCs went through flow cytometry to measure the percentages of naive CD45RAhigh/CD27high T cells. The library was obtained by 5' RACE. Data came from an Illumina HiSeq 2500. The second PCR ran for about 6 to 11 cycles and used a J-beta primer mix along with a sample-barcoded 5' primer. Each TCR beta cDNA molecule received a unique molecular identifier from a template-switch 5' adaptor carrying 12 random nucleotides. At least 3 million CDR3-containing paired-end reads were obtained from each sample. First-strand cDNA was synthesized from all RNA with the Mint cDNA synthesis kit, primed by a TRBC-specific oligonucleotide. All cDNA was treated with uracil-DNA glycosylase and then went through a first 18-cycle PCR with the universal primers M1SS and BC2_uni_R. Processing in the source paper ran as follows. For normalization, 1 million high-quality reads, each with a distinct molecular identifier, were randomly selected from each sample. Instead of being binned into consensus sequences, reads with shared molecular identifiers were discarded. MiTCR, run with a Q25 quality threshold and the strictest error-elimination algorithm, handled CDR3 identification, clonotype clustering and error correction. A nonparametric unseen species model using Euler transformation provided a lower-bound estimate of total TCR beta diversity. In TCRdb, the public reads were trimmed at Q25 with fastp and aligned with MiXCR, with productive beta chains retained. A single entry per CDR3 protein holds the most common genes and DNA from its merged rows. These V and J calls originate from TCRdb's pipeline instead of the authors' own analysis. The sample includes 800,000 to 950,000 distinct CDR3 sequences, with around 34% observed a single time. The ten largest account for approximately 12% of the sample.

The sample consisted of blood. The rearranged segments are TRBV29-1 and TRBJ2-1; TRBD1 matches 9 bases in the middle. The receptor was derived from a man younger than 30 in good health. The CDR3 protein sequence reads: CSANGRDRVNEQFF. Here is the DNA: TGCAGCGCGAACGGCCGGGACAGGGTGAATGAGCAGTTCTTC.